This T cell receptor (beta chain) was sequenced in a study of blood T cell repertoires in COVID-19. Whole-study context: Sites in the United States, Italy and Spain provided acute and convalescent COVID-19 samples. In each case, the material was cDNA or gDNA derived from T cells, B-cell-depleted T cells, or PBMCs.

In the original workflow: Amplification from reference gene primers served as the basis for estimated nucleated cell counts. Only in-frame clones appear in the TCRdb table, and some are missing; sequencing was by immunoSEQ multiplex PCR. V, J and clone size reflect that table, while D and trimming were determined from the DNA. The sample yields some 160,000 clones, roughly 90% seen once. CDR1 is MNHEY and CDR2 is SVGAGI in the germline V gene. V gave up 1 base and J gave up 5 bases, with 17 bases separating them. This CDR3 is 16 amino acids long. The source of this sequence is a man aged 18 to 29 with acute or convalescent COVID-19. The sequencing input was peripheral blood. The genes are TRBV6-5 and TRBJ1-2, with D possibly TRBD1 on 6 matching bases. The CDR3 DNA sequence: TGTGCCAGCAGTTACTTCCAGGGGAGAGGAGGATATGGCTACACCTTC. Translation gives CASSYFQGRGGYGYTF.